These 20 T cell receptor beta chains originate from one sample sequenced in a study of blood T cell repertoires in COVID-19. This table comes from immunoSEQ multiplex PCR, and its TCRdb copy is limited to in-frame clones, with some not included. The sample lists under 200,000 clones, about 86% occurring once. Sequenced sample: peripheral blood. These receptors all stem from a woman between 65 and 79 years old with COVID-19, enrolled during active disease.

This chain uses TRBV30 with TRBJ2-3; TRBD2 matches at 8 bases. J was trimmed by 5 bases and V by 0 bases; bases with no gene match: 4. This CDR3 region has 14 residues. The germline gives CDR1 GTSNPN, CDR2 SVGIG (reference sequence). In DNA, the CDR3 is TGTGCCTGGAGTGTATCCGGGAGGGGAGATACGCAGTATTTT. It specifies CAWSVSGRGDTQYF.

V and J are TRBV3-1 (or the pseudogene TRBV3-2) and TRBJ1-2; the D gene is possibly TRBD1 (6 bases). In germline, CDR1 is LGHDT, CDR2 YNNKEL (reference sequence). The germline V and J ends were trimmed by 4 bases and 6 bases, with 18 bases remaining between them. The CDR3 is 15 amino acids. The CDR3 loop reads CASSRAGAKMNGYTF. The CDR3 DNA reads TGTGCCAGCAGCCGAGCAGGGGCCAAGATGAATGGCTACACCTTC.

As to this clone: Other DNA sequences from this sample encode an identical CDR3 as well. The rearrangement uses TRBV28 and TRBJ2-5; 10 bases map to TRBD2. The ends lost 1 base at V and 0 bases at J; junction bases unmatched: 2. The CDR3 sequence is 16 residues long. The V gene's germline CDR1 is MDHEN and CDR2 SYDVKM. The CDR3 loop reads CASSLLTSGYQETQYF. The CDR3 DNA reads TGTGCCAGCAGTTTATTGACTAGCGGGTACCAAGAGACCCAGTACTTC.

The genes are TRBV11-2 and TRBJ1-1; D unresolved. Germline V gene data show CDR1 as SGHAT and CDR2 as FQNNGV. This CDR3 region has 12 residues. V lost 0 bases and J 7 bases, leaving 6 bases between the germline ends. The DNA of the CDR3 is TGTGCCAGCAGCTTAGAATTCGGTGAAGCTTTCTTT. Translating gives CASSLEFGEAFF.

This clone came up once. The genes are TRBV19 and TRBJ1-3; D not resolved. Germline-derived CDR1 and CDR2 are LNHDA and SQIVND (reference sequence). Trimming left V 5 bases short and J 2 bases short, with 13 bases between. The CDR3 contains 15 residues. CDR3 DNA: TGTGCCAGTAGTTCCTGGGCAGCTGCTGGAAACACCATATATTTT. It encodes CASSSWAAAGNTIYF.

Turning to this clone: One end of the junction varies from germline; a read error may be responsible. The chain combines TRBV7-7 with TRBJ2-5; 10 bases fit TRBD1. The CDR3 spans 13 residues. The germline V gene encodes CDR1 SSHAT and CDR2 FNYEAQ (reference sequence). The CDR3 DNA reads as TGTGCTAGCAGCTGGACAGGGGGGGAGACCCAGTACTTC. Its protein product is CASSWTGGETQYF.

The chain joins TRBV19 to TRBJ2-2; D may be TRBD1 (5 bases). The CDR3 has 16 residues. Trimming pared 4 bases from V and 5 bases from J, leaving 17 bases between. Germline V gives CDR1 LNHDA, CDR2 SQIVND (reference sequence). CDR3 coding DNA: TGTGCCAGTAGTAAGACACTGAACCCAGGGACCGGGGAGCTGTTTTTT. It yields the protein CASSKTLNPGTGELFF.

CDR3 in amino acids: CASNSRTINEKLFF. The CDR3 nucleotides are TGTGCCAGCAACAGCAGGACTATTAATGAAAAACTGTTTTTT. This sequence joins TRBV28 and TRBJ1-4; D uncertain. Per the germline V gene, CDR1 is MDHEN and CDR2 is SYDVKM. The V end was cut by 7 bases, the J end by 4 bases, with 13 bases between. The CDR3 has 14 residues.

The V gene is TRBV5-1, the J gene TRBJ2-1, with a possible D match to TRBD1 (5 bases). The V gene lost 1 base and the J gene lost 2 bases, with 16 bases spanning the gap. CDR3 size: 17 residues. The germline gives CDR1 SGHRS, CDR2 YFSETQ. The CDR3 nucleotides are TGCGCCAGCAGCTTGTTGAGGCGTTTGGGGCCCTACAATGAGCAGTTCTTC. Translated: CASSLLRRLGPYNEQFF.

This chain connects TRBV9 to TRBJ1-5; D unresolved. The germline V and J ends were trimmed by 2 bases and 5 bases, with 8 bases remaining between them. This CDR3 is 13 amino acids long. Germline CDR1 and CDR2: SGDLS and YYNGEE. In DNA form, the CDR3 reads TGTGCCAGCAGCGTCTCGGAGGATCAGCCCCAGCATTTT. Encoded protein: CASSVSEDQPQHF.

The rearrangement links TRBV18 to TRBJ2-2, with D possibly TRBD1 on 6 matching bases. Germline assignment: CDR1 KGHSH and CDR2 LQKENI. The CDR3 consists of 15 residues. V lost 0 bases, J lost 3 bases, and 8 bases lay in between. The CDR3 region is CASSPPAGDTGELFF. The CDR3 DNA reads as TGTGCCAGCTCACCACCGGCAGGGGACACCGGGGAGCTGTTTTTT.

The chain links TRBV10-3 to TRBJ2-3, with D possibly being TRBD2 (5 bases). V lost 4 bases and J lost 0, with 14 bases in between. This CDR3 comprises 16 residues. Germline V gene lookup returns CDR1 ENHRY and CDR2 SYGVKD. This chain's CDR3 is CAISGQPGSSTDTQYF. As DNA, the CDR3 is TGTGCCATCAGTGGACAACCGGGGAGTAGCACAGATACGCAGTATTTT.

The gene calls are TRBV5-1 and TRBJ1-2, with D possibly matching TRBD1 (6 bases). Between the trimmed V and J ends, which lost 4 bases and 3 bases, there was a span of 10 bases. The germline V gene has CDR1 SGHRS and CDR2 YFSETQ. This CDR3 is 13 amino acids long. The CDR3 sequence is CASSMGADYGYTF. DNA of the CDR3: TGCGCCAGCAGCATGGGGGCCGACTATGGCTACACCTTC. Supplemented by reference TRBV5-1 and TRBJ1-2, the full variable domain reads KAGVTQTPRYLIKTRGQQVTLSCSPISGHRSVSWYQQTPGQGLQFLFEYFSETQRNKGNFPGRFSGRQFSNSRSEMNVSTLELGDSALYLCASSMGADYGYTFGSGTRLTVV.

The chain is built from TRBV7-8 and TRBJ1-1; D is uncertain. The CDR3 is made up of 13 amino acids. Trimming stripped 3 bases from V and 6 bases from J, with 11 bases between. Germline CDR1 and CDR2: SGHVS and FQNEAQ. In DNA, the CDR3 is TGTGCCAGCAGCTTCGGTGATCCCCCTGAAGCTTTCTTT. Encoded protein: CASSFGDPPEAFF.

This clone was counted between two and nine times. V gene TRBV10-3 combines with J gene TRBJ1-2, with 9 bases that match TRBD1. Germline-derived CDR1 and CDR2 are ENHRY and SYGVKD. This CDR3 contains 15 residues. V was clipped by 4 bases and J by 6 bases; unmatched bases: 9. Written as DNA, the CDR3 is TGTGCCATCAGTGCAGGACAGGGGAGGGCGGATGGCTACACCTTC. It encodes CAISAGQGRADGYTF.

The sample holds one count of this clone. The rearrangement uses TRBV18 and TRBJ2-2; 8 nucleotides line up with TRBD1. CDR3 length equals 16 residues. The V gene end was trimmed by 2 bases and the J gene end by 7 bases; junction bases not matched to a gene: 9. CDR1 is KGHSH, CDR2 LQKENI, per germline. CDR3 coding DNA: TGTGCCAGCTCACCATCAGGGGGCATTGAAGGCGGGGAGCTGTTTTTT. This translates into CASSPSGGIEGGELFF.

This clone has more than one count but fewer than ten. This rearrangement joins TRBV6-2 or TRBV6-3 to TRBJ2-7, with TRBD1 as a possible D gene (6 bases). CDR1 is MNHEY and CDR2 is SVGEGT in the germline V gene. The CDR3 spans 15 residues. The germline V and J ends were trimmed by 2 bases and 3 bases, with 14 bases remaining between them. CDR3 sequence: CASSYPRGLLYEQYF. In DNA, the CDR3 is TGTGCCAGCAGTTACCCCAGGGGCCTACTCTACGAGCAGTACTTC.

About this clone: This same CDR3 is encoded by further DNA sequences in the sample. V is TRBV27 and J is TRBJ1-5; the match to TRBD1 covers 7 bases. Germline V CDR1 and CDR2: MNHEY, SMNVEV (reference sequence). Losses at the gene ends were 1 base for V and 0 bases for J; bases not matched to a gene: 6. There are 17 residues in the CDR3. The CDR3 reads CASSLYPPGGSNQPQHF. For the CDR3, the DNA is TGTGCCAGCAGTTTATATCCCCCAGGGGGTAGCAATCAGCCCCAGCATTTT.

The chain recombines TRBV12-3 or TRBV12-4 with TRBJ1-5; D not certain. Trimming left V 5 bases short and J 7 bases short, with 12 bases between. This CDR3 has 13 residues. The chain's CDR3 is CASSKKAGQPQHF. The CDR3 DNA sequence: TGTGCCAGCAGTAAAAAAGCAGGACAGCCCCAGCATTTT.

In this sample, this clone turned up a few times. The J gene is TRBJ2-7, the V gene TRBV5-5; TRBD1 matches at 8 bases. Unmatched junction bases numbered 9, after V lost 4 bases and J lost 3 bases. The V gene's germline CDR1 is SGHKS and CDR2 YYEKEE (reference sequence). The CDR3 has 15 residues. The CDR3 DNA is TGTGCCAGCAGCCTCCAGGGGGCCGGCTACTACGAGCAGTACTTC. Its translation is CASSLQGAGYYEQYF. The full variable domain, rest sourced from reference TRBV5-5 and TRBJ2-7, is DAGVTQSPTHLIKTRGQQVTLRCSPISGHKSVSWYQQVLGQGPQFIFQYYEKEERGRGNFPDRFSARQFPNYSSELNVNALLLGDSALYLCASSLQGAGYYEQYFGPGTRLTVT.